This T cell receptor beta chain was sequenced during a study of blood T cells in healthy people across ages. Trimming took off 3 bases at V and 6 bases at J, with 11 bases between the two ends. CDR1 is KGHSY and CDR2 is FQNENV in the germline V gene. The CDR3 totals 13 residues. Aged roughly 6 to 100, donors were systemically healthy Caucasians from Russia. Worth noting for this clonotype: Its target is not known.

Study observations and caveats: Getting older went along with TCR beta diversity per million T cells dropping roughly linearly.

Primed by a sample-barcoded 5' primer and a J-beta primer mix, a second PCR proceeded for about 7 to 11 cycles. Each CDR3 protein gets one entry after TCRdb re-called the 5' RACE reads with MiXCR. This sample has about a million distinct CDR3 sequences; 51% occur once, and the top ten carry around a fifth. Input material: blood. V and J are TRBV16 and TRBJ1-2, with D unresolved. The source of this sequence is a woman in her sixties or seventies in good health. The CDR3 coding sequence is TGTGCCAGCAGCCATCTGGGAGGGCATGGCTACACCTTC. Encoded protein: CASSHLGGHGYTF.